A single sample is the source of the 10 T cell receptor beta chains below, sequenced in a study of cytomegalovirus exposure and HLA in healthy donors. Both 60 Vbeta primers and 13 Jbeta primers went into the PCR. Libraries were prepared by immunoSEQ multiplex PCR; TCRdb keeps only in-frame clonotypes and omits some of them. The sample carries 200,000 or so clones, 65% to 85% recorded once. The sequenced material came from PBMCs. The receptors derive from a woman in her thirties in good health and CMV-seronegative.

The rearrangement joins TRBV5-1 to TRBJ2-7; 11 bases line up with TRBD1. V shed 1 base and J 6 bases; nucleotides not matched to a gene: 6. The CDR3 extends over 15 amino acids. Germline CDR1 reads SGHRS; CDR2 reads YFSETQ. The CDR3 DNA follows: TGCGCCAGCAGCTTGTTATCCGGGACAGGGGGCGAGCAGTACTTC. It encodes CASSLLSGTGGEQYF.

The count of this clone is one. This chain connects TRBV7-6 to TRBJ2-7, with D maybe TRBD1 (5 bases). The CDR3 is 16 amino acids. Trimming removed 5 bases at V and 4 bases at J, with 21 bases between. Germline V gives CDR1 SGHVS, CDR2 FNYEAQ. The CDR3 protein is CASSPSSGPHVYEQYF. CDR3 nucleotide sequence: TGTGCCAGCAGCCCAAGCTCAGGGCCTCACGTTTACGAGCAGTACTTC.

The chain links TRBV5-8 to TRBJ2-7; the D gene is possibly TRBD2 (5 bases). The CDR3 totals 12 residues. Germline CDR1 is SGHTS and CDR2 is YDEGEE. V shed 4 bases and J shed 4 bases, with 9 bases lying between them. CDR3 loop: CASSPRTYEQYF. The CDR3 region has the DNA TGTGCCAGCAGCCCCCGGACTTACGAGCAGTACTTC.

The CDR3 sequence is CASSLGDRREAFF. The DNA of the CDR3 is TGTGCCAGCAGCTTGGGGGACAGAAGAGAAGCTTTCTTT. This chain joins TRBV5-5 and TRBJ1-1; TRBD1 agrees at 7 bases. This CDR3 region has 13 residues. With V trimmed by 0 bases and J by 8 bases, 4 bases remained unmatched. CDR1 is SGHKS, CDR2 YYEKEE, per germline (reference sequence).

This chain joins TRBV2 and TRBJ2-2; 10 nucleotides align to TRBD2. This CDR3 has 15 amino acids. Germline lookup yields CDR1 SNHLY and CDR2 FYNNEI. J lost 2 bases, V lost 7 bases, and 4 bases had no gene match. The CDR3 DNA is TGTGCCAGCACTCGACTAGCGGGTAACACCGGGGAGCTGTTTTTT. Encoded protein: CASTRLAGNTGELFF.

The chain joins TRBV5-1 to TRBJ2-1, with 11 bases fitting TRBD2. The trim removed 0 bases at V and 7 bases at J, leaving 3 bases unmatched. The CDR3 is 15 amino acids. From germline, CDR1 is SGHRS and CDR2 YFSETQ. The CDR3 DNA follows: TGCGCCAGCAGCTTGGTAGGGACTAGCGGTAATGAGCAGTTCTTC. Translation gives CASSLVGTSGNEQFF.

The chain couples TRBV5-1 to TRBJ1-1; no reliable D call. The CDR3 is made up of 14 amino acids. Deletions cut 4 bases from V and 0 bases from J, with 10 bases between. CDR1 and CDR2 (germline): SGHRS, YFSETQ. The CDR3 loop is CASSIDTMNTEAFF. CDR3 sequence (DNA): TGCGCCAGCAGCATAGATACCATGAACACTGAAGCTTTCTTT.

The chain carries TRBV5-5 and TRBJ1-2; D is uncertain. From germline, CDR1 is SGHKS and CDR2 YYEKEE (reference sequence). V lost 1 base and J lost 6, with 10 bases in between. This CDR3 spans 13 amino acids. The CDR3 reads CASSLTWGDGYTF. The CDR3 DNA reads as TGTGCCAGCAGCTTGACTTGGGGAGATGGCTACACCTTC. Complete variable domain (other parts from reference TRBV5-5 and TRBJ1-2): DAGVTQSPTHLIKTRGQQVTLRCSPISGHKSVSWYQQVLGQGPQFIFQYYEKEERGRGNFPDRFSARQFPNYSSELNVNALLLGDSALYLCASSLTWGDGYTFGSGTRLTVV.

The rearrangement uses TRBV20-1 and TRBJ2-1; D gene ambiguous. The CDR3 runs to 11 residues. Trimming stripped 5 bases from V and 3 bases from J, with 5 bases between. Looked up from germline, CDR1 is DFQATT and CDR2 is SNEGSKA (reference sequence). The DNA for the CDR3 is TGCAGTGCTTATATCTACAATGAGCAGTTCTTC. Protein: CSAYIYNEQFF.

This clone has more than one count but fewer than ten. This chain uses TRBV4-1 with TRBJ1-5; D may be TRBD1 (6 bases). The CDR3 consists of 15 residues. The V end lost 0 bases, the J end lost 6 bases, and 12 bases lay between the germline ends. CDR1 and CDR2 from the germline V gene are MGHRA and YSYEKL. The CDR3 DNA follows: TGCGCCAGCAGCCAAGAACGGGGGGGCGGTCAGCCCCAGCATTTT. Translated: CASSQERGGGQPQHF.